These T cell receptor beta chains were read from a single sample in a study of cytomegalovirus exposure and HLA in healthy donors. The protocol was immunoSEQ multiplex PCR, while the TCRdb copy is restricted to in-frame clones and leaves out a portion. The table shows 250,000 to 350,000 clones, with around 90% occurring only once. The sample was PBMCs. Source of these receptors: a woman aged 30 to 39 in good health and CMV-seropositive. The CDR3 runs from the conserved cysteine through the conserved F or W. The order of the fields is D gene, J gene, clone size, V gene, CDR3 protein, CDR3 DNA. D genes are given only for firm matches. Clone size is shown for a subset of rows, as once, few, many or a class of expanded clone.

D: .; J: TRBJ1-2; size: .; V: TRBV27; CDR3: CASSYTGNYGYTF; DNA: TGTGCCAGCAGTTATACAGGGAACTATGGCTACACCTTC
D: .; J: TRBJ1-2; size: .; V: TRBV27; CDR3: CASSPLPIGDGYTF; DNA: TGTGCCAGCAGTCCCCTCCCGATAGGCGATGGCTACACCTTC
D: .; J: TRBJ2-1; size: .; V: TRBV4-2; CDR3: CASSHLTGLGNSYNEQFF; DNA: TGTGCCAGCAGCCATCTCACAGGACTGGGGAATTCCTACAATGAGCAGTTCTTC
D: .; J: TRBJ2-1; size: once; V: TRBV19; CDR3: CASRDPFNEQFF; DNA: TGTGCCAGTCGGGACCCCTTCAATGAGCAGTTCTTC
D: TRBD1; J: TRBJ1-2; size: few; V: TRBV7-8; CDR3: CASSWTRDRGNYGYTF; DNA: TGTGCCAGCAGCTGGACTCGGGACAGGGGAAACTATGGCTACACCTTC
D: .; J: TRBJ2-3; size: many; V: TRBV4-1; CDR3: CASSQEDGDTQYF; DNA: TGCGCCAGCAGCCAAGAGGATGGGGATACGCAGTATTTT
D: .; J: TRBJ2-2; size: .; V: TRBV10-3; CDR3: CAINLKGSPGELFF; DNA: TGTGCCATCAATTTAAAGGGGAGCCCCGGGGAGCTGTTTTTT
D: .; J: TRBJ1-5; size: few; V: TRBV15; CDR3: CATSRDRIVLTQHF; DNA: TGTGCCACCAGCAGAGATCGGATAGTCCTGACCCAGCATTTT
D: .; J: TRBJ2-2; size: .; V: TRBV2; CDR3: CASSEIRVGRGNTGELFF; DNA: TGTGCCAGCAGTGAGATAAGGGTTGGCCGGGGGAACACCGGGGAGCTGTTTTTT
D: .; J: TRBJ1-2; size: few; V: TRBV9; CDR3: CASRLPNYGYTF; DNA: TGTGCCAGCAGACTTCCCAACTATGGCTACACCTTC
D: TRBD1; J: TRBJ1-1; size: .; V: TRBV30; CDR3: CAWSGTGDHDTEAFF; DNA: TGTGCCTGGAGTGGGACAGGGGACCACGACACTGAAGCTTTCTTT
D: .; J: TRBJ2-5; size: .; V: TRBV4-2; CDR3: CASSQDRFETQYF; DNA: TGTGCCAGCAGCCAGGATAGATTTGAGACCCAGTACTTC
D: TRBD2; J: TRBJ2-1; size: .; V: TRBV7-3; CDR3: CASSLRGGRFDNEQFF; DNA: TGTGCCAGCAGCTTACGGGGCGGGAGATTCGACAATGAGCAGTTCTTC
D: .; J: TRBJ2-2; size: .; V: TRBV7-3; CDR3: CASSLSYRDVTGELFF; DNA: TGTGCCAGCAGCTTAAGTTATCGGGATGTGACCGGGGAGCTGTTTTTT
D: TRBD2; J: TRBJ2-1; size: .; V: TRBV6-6; CDR3: CASGAGGGNEQFF; DNA: TGTGCCAGCGGAGCGGGGGGGGGTAATGAGCAGTTCTTC
D: TRBD2; J: TRBJ2-7; size: .; V: TRBV9; CDR3: CASSVATEGLSYF; DNA: TGTGCCAGCAGCGTAGCCACGGAGGGACTATCGTACTTC
D: .; J: TRBJ1-5; size: .; V: TRBV27; CDR3: CASSLSAGSNQPQHF; DNA: TGTGCCAGCAGTTTATCAGCAGGGAGCAATCAGCCCCAGCATTTT
D: .; J: TRBJ2-1; size: once; V: TRBV6-5; CDR3: CATGFAAWNEQFF; DNA: TGTGCCACGGGATTTGCGGCCTGGAATGAGCAGTTCTTC
D: .; J: TRBJ2-3; size: few; V: TRBV20-1; CDR3: CSGTADTQYF; DNA: TGCAGTGGTACCGCAGATACGCAGTATTTT
D: .; J: TRBJ1-5; size: .; V: TRBV4-1; CDR3: CASSQPDSFGQPQHF; DNA: TGCGCCAGCAGCCAACCCGACAGCTTTGGGCAGCCCCAGCATTTT
D: TRBD2; J: TRBJ2-5; size: .; V: TRBV7-9; CDR3: CASSSFTSGPQETQYF; DNA: TGTGCCAGCAGCTCCTTCACTAGCGGGCCGCAAGAGACCCAGTACTTC
D: TRBD2; J: TRBJ2-5; size: .; V: TRBV9; CDR3: CASSAGGLQETQYF; DNA: TGTGCCAGCAGCGCGGGGGGGTTACAAGAGACCCAGTACTTC
D: .; J: TRBJ1-6; size: once; V: TRBV11-2; CDR3: CASSQVVAISSYNSPLHF; DNA: TGTGCCAGCAGCCAGGTTGTGGCCATCAGCTCCTATAATTCACCCCTCCACTTT
D: TRBD2; J: TRBJ2-2; size: once; V: TRBV27; CDR3: CASSLSGSGSGELFF; DNA: TGTGCCAGCAGCCTTAGCGGGAGTGGTTCCGGGGAGCTGTTTTTT
D: .; J: TRBJ2-1; size: .; V: TRBV5-6; CDR3: CASSLPADLEQFF; DNA: TGTGCCAGCAGCCTCCCTGCGGACTTAGAGCAGTTCTTC
D: .; J: TRBJ1-2; size: .; V: TRBV6-1; CDR3: CASMTVYGYTF; DNA: TGTGCCAGTATGACAGTCTATGGCTACACCTTC
D: TRBD1; J: TRBJ1-2; size: .; V: TRBV7-2; CDR3: CASSSGQVIRIDGYTF; DNA: TGTGCCAGCAGCTCAGGACAGGTTATCAGGATCGATGGCTACACCTTC
D: TRBD1; J: TRBJ1-2; size: .; V: TRBV6-6; CDR3: CASRTGGGGYTF; DNA: TGTGCCAGCAGGACAGGGGGCGGTGGCTACACCTTC
D: .; J: TRBJ1-5; size: few; V: TRBV5-4; CDR3: CASSLAGQPQHF; DNA: TGTGCCAGCAGCTTGGCCGGCCAGCCCCAGCATTTT
D: .; J: TRBJ1-2; size: .; V: TRBV15; CDR3: CATSRPQGSLYGYTF; DNA: TGTGCCACCAGCAGACCCCAGGGTTCCCTTTATGGCTACACCTTC
D: .; J: TRBJ2-3; size: .; V: TRBV5-6; CDR3: CASIAVGGRTDTQYF; DNA: TGTGCCAGCATTGCCGTAGGAGGGAGGACAGATACGCAGTATTTT
D: TRBD1; J: TRBJ1-2; size: .; V: TRBV29-1; CDR3: CSVEGTGRAYGYTF; DNA: TGCAGCGTTGAAGGGACAGGGAGGGCCTATGGCTACACCTTC
D: .; J: TRBJ1-2; size: .; V: TRBV6-5; CDR3: CASSQGTSFVGYTF; DNA: TGTGCCAGCAGCCAAGGGACCAGCTTCGTGGGCTACACCTTC
D: .; J: TRBJ2-3; size: .; V: TRBV27; CDR3: CASSFEIAADTQYF; DNA: TGTGCCAGCAGTTTTGAAATAGCGGCAGATACGCAGTATTTT
D: .; J: TRBJ1-2; size: once; V: TRBV14; CDR3: CASSQVLRSGYTF; DNA: TGTGCCAGCAGCCAAGTGCTTCGTTCTGGCTACACCTTC
D: TRBD2; J: TRBJ2-1; size: .; V: TRBV2; CDR3: CASPLGRMAFF; DNA: TGTGCCAGCCCCCTCGGGAGGATGGCTTTCTTC
D: .; J: TRBJ2-3; size: .; V: TRBV5-1; CDR3: CASSPSTDTQYF; DNA: TGCGCCAGCAGCCCGAGCACAGATACGCAGTATTTT
D: .; J: TRBJ1-2; size: .; V: TRBV5-6; CDR3: CASSLGPVGGGYTF; DNA: TGTGCCAGCAGCTTGGGCCCGGTAGGTGGAGGCTACACCTTC
D: TRBD1; J: TRBJ1-1; size: .; V: TRBV2; CDR3: CASRIDRGRNTEAFF; DNA: TGTGCCAGCAGAATCGACAGGGGGCGGAACACTGAAGCTTTCTTT
D: .; J: TRBJ1-4; size: .; V: TRBV27; CDR3: CASSSAGATNEKLFF; DNA: TGTGCCAGCAGTTCTGCAGGGGCCACTAATGAAAAACTGTTTTTT
D: .; J: TRBJ2-3; size: .; V: TRBV30; CDR3: CAGTTDTQYF; DNA: TGTGCCGGAACTACAGATACGCAGTATTTT
D: .; J: TRBJ2-7; size: .; V: TRBV11-2; CDR3: CASSLDSPVPEQYF; DNA: TGTGCCAGCAGCTTAGATAGTCCCGTTCCCGAGCAGTACTTC
D: TRBD1; J: TRBJ1-6; size: .; V: TRBV11-2; CDR3: CASSATGTGGNSPLHF; DNA: TGTGCCAGCAGCGCTACCGGGACAGGGGGTAATTCACCCCTCCACTTT
D: .; J: TRBJ2-1; size: .; V: TRBV11-1; CDR3: CASSLSGVNEQFF; DNA: TGTGCCAGCAGCTTAAGCGGAGTTAATGAGCAGTTCTTC
D: .; J: TRBJ1-2; size: .; V: TRBV28; CDR3: CASSFSLAGYGYTF; DNA: TGTGCCAGCAGTTTTTCTTTGGCGGGCTATGGCTACACCTTC